This note documents a single T cell receptor beta chain sequence. Its antigen is unknown. The entry originates in a study of cytomegalovirus exposure and HLA in healthy donors. The study, taken as a whole, reports: There were reportedly fewer N-insertions in an Asian-associated ancestry cluster than the approximately 640-donor mean, in a later analysis. HLA alleles showed associations with some 17,000 TCR beta sequences in a later analysis, at a 0.05 false discovery rate. DRB1 showed the most TCR associations and HLA-C the fewest in a later analysis, as rates varied by HLA locus. Presence/absence analyses treated sequencing depth as roughly uniform across donors.

In the PCR, 60 Vbeta and 13 Jbeta primers were used. Here immunoSEQ multiplex PCR was the method, and the copy in TCRdb shows in-frame clones only, minus some. The sample lists about 150,000 clones, approximately 71% occurring once. Source material: PBMCs. The TCR sequence derives from a young man in good health and CMV-seronegative.

The CDR3 nucleotides are TGCAGCGTAGTAGGACAGGGCCGGGGAGGCTACACCTTC. Translated: CSVVGQGRGGYTF. The chain is built from TRBV29-1 and TRBJ1-2; 8 positions match TRBD1. Germline loops: CDR1 SQVTM, CDR2 ANQGSEA. Trimming took 6 bases from V and 8 from J; bases not matched to a gene: 11. The length of the CDR3 is 13 residues.